A selection of T cell receptor beta chains follows, all from one sample in a study of cytomegalovirus exposure and HLA in healthy donors. Clones were sequenced by immunoSEQ multiplex PCR, and TCRdb holds only the in-frame ones, with some missing. The data hold 140,000 or so clones, with 75% to 85% observed a single time. Sequencing was carried out using PBMCs. Receptor source: a man between 40 and 49 years old in good health and CMV-seronegative. Both conserved end residues are part of each CDR3. Fields, in order: D gene, clone size, J gene, V gene, CDR3 protein, CDR3 DNA. A D gene is named only where the DNA matches it firmly. Rows may omit the clone size; those that give it use once, few, many or a size class.

. . TRBJ1-1 TRBV6-5 CASSYLGTAWGTEAFF TGTGCCAGCAGTTACCTAGGGACTGCCTGGGGTACTGAAGCTTTCTTT
. . TRBJ2-7 TRBV20-1 CSARGREQYF TGCAGTGCTAGAGGCAGAGAGCAGTACTTC
. . TRBJ2-7 TRBV15 CATSRDRAGGNEQYF TGTGCCACCAGCAGAGATCGTGCAGGCGGGAACGAGCAGTACTTC
TRBD2 once TRBJ2-1 TRBV27 CASSPRGLAGTRGDEQFF TGTGCCAGCAGTCCAAGGGGACTAGCGGGGACGCGCGGGGATGAGCAGTTCTTC
. . TRBJ1-1 TRBV7-2 CASSFPGGTEAFF TGTGCCAGCAGCTTTCCGGGGGGCACTGAAGCTTTCTTT
TRBD1 . TRBJ1-2 TRBV2 CASRALRGNYGYTF TGTGCCAGCAGAGCCCTCAGGGGGAACTATGGCTACACCTTC
TRBD1 . TRBJ2-5 TRBV7-6 CASSLDGGQGPMKTQYF TGTGCCAGCAGCTTAGATGGGGGACAGGGGCCGATGAAGACCCAGTACTTC
. . TRBJ2-7 TRBV4-3 CASSQDGGAVGEQYF TGCGCCAGCAGCCAAGATGGGGGGGCGGTGGGAGAGCAGTACTTC
. . TRBJ2-7 TRBV7-9 CASSLGETREQYF TGTGCCAGCAGCCTCGGGGAAACCAGGGAGCAGTACTTC
TRBD1 . TRBJ2-1 TRBV6-5 CASSSRTGGRNEQFF TGTGCCAGCAGTTCCAGGACAGGGGGGAGGAATGAGCAGTTCTTC
. few TRBJ2-3 TRBV19 CASSGVLSDTQYF TGTGCCAGTAGCGGAGTTCTCTCAGATACGCAGTATTTT
. . TRBJ2-3 TRBV9 CASCAGLSTDTQYF TGTGCCAGCTGTGCGGGACTTAGCACAGATACGCAGTATTTT
TRBD2 . TRBJ2-2 TRBV5-4 CASSSRGLAHTGELFF TGTGCCAGCAGCTCCCGAGGACTAGCGCACACCGGGGAGCTGTTTTTT
. . TRBJ1-2 TRBV9 CASSVYRGGIHGYTF TGTGCCAGCAGCGTATATAGAGGAGGGATTCATGGCTACACCTTC
TRBD2 . TRBJ2-5 TRBV30 CAWSVSLAGGLETQYF TGTGCCTGGAGCGTCTCTTTAGCGGGGGGCCTAGAGACCCAGTACTTC
. . TRBJ2-7 TRBV30 CAWSPGVGAVGIYEQYF TGTGCCTGGAGTCCGGGGGTGGGAGCCGTCGGAATTTACGAGCAGTACTTC
TRBD1 . TRBJ1-6 TRBV7-2 CASSLQGAGNSPLHF TGTGCCAGCAGCTTGCAGGGGGCGGGAAATTCACCCCTCCACTTT
. few TRBJ2-7 TRBV12-5 CASGLGRAYEQYF TGTGCTAGTGGTTTGGGCCGGGCCTACGAGCAGTACTTC
TRBD1 . TRBJ1-5 TRBV7-2 CASSLSVDRVNVQPQHF TGTGCCAGCAGCTTATCTGTGGACAGGGTTAATGTGCAGCCCCAGCATTTT
. once TRBJ1-1 TRBV9 CASSAPDRLATEAFF TGTGCCAGCAGCGCCCCCGACAGGTTAGCCACTGAAGCTTTCTTT
TRBD2 . TRBJ2-7 TRBV4-1 CASSPFSGGAGEQYF TGCGCCAGCAGCCCATTCAGCGGGGGGGCGGGGGAGCAGTACTTC
TRBD1 once TRBJ1-2 TRBV5-1 CASSLGQGAYGYTF TGCGCCAGCAGCCTGGGACAGGGGGCCTATGGCTACACCTTC
TRBD2 once TRBJ2-4 TRBV5-1 CASSSRGAGPEDIQYF TGCGCCAGCAGCTCGAGGGGAGCGGGGCCGGAGGACATTCAGTACTTC
. . TRBJ1-1 TRBV7-9 CASSLGGGSEAFF TGTGCCAGCAGCTTAGGGGGGGGCTCTGAAGCTTTCTTT
. . TRBJ2-7 TRBV27 CASSLPGNPYEQYF TGTGCCAGCAGTCTTCCGGGAAACCCCTACGAGCAGTACTTC
. . TRBJ1-6 TRBV28 CASSPRAGRSPLHF TGTGCCAGCAGTCCCCGCGCGGGGAGATCACCCCTCCACTTT
TRBD1 . TRBJ1-2 TRBV19 CASSYYRDRGNNYGYTF TGTGCCAGTAGTTACTACCGGGACAGGGGAAATAACTATGGCTACACCTTC
TRBD2 . TRBJ2-1 TRBV5-1 CASSLSGGANEQFF TGCGCCAGCAGCCTTAGCGGGGGGGCAAATGAGCAGTTCTTC
. . TRBJ1-4 TRBV7-6 CASSLQGGNEKLFF TGTGCCAGCAGCCTGCAGGGAGGTAATGAAAAACTGTTTTTT
TRBD1 few TRBJ2-1 TRBV29-1 CSVARQGDHNEQFF TGCAGCGTTGCCCGGCAGGGGGACCACAATGAGCAGTTCTTC
TRBD2 once TRBJ2-7 TRBV9 CASSVSGGYEQYF TGTGCCAGCAGCGTATCGGGGGGGTACGAGCAGTACTTC
TRBD1 . TRBJ2-7 TRBV11-2 CASSSTGWYEQYF TGTGCCAGCAGCTCGACAGGGTGGTACGAGCAGTACTTC
TRBD1 . TRBJ1-1 TRBV4-1 CASSQADRVRTEAFF TGCGCCAGCAGCCAAGCAGACAGGGTAAGGACTGAAGCTTTCTTT
TRBD1 . TRBJ2-7 TRBV25-1 CASRRQGARDEQYF TGTGCCAGCAGGAGACAGGGGGCGCGCGACGAGCAGTACTTC
. . TRBJ2-2 TRBV7-6 CASSLGQGTLDTGELFF TGTGCCAGCAGCTTAGGGCAGGGTACCCTTGATACCGGGGAGCTGTTTTTT
. . TRBJ2-5 TRBV11-2 CASSTGTQETQYF TGTGCCAGCAGCACCGGGACACAAGAGACCCAGTACTTC
TRBD1 . TRBJ1-2 TRBV27 CASRWTGGGYGYTF TGTGCCAGCAGATGGACAGGGGGCGGCTATGGCTACACCTTC
TRBD1 . TRBJ2-7 TRBV27 CASSLWDRGGEQYF TGTGCCAGCAGTTTATGGGACAGGGGGGGGGAGCAGTACTTC
. . TRBJ2-4 TRBV6-5 CASSYSPDSAKNIQYF TGTGCCAGCAGTTACTCGCCAGACTCCGCCAAAAACATTCAGTACTTC
TRBD1 medium-sized TRBJ2-4 TRBV28 CASSKTGTNWKNIQYF TGTGCCAGCAGTAAGACAGGGACCAACTGGAAAAACATTCAGTACTTC
. once TRBJ2-5 TRBV7-2 CASSLVVVEGKTQYF TGTGCCAGCAGCTTAGTAGTGGTGGAGGGAAAGACCCAGTACTTC
. . TRBJ2-2 TRBV9 CASSVGRGTGELFF TGTGCCAGCAGCGTAGGGAGAGGGACCGGGGAGCTGTTTTTT
. . TRBJ2-2 TRBV5-1 CASRTGNTGELFF TGCGCCAGCCGGACGGGAAACACCGGGGAGCTGTTTTTT
TRBD1 . TRBJ2-1 TRBV11-2 CASSLGQGAWNEQFF TGTGCCAGCAGCTTAGGACAGGGGGCTTGGAATGAGCAGTTCTTC
. . TRBJ1-2 TRBV27 CASSPRTDSYGYTF TGTGCCAGCAGCCCCAGGACAGACAGCTATGGCTACACCTTC
. . TRBJ1-1 TRBV27 CASSHLRGVDTEAFF TGTGCCAGCAGCCATCTCAGGGGAGTTGACACTGAAGCTTTCTTT
. . TRBJ2-5 TRBV4-2 CASSQESGFQETQYF TGTGCCAGCAGCCAAGAATCTGGCTTTCAAGAGACCCAGTACTTC
. once TRBJ2-1 TRBV27 CASSFPGGPQFF TGTGCCAGCAGCTTCCCTGGAGGCCCGCAGTTCTTC
TRBD1 . TRBJ2-7 TRBV7-6 CASSSVTGITYDLYF TGTGCCAGCAGCTCAGTGACAGGGATCACCTACGACCTCTACTTC
TRBD2 few TRBJ2-1 TRBV29-1 CSARTSGGSEQFF TGCAGCGCCCGGACTAGCGGGGGTAGTGAGCAGTTCTTC
TRBD1 . TRBJ2-2 TRBV27 CASSLAGGRIGELFF TGTGCCAGCAGTTTGGCAGGGGGTCGAATCGGGGAGCTGTTTTTT
. . TRBJ1-1 TRBV4-3 CASSQERGPIGQF TGCGCCAGCAGCCAAGAAAGGGGTCCGATAGGCCAGTTT
TRBD1 . TRBJ1-2 TRBV9 CASSVPTDGDSKGSDYGYTF TGTGCCAGCAGCGTACCCACTGACGGGGACAGTAAAGGATCCGATTATGGCTACACCTTC
. . TRBJ2-3 TRBV2 CASQGDSNTDTQYF TGTGCCTCGCAAGGGGACTCTAACACAGATACGCAGTATTTT
. . TRBJ2-7 TRBV6-5 CASRSPIGSNYEQYF TGTGCCAGCAGATCCCCAATCGGGTCGAACTACGAGCAGTACTTC
TRBD2 . TRBJ2-7 TRBV7-9 CASSPNQRLAGSYEQYF TGTGCCAGCAGCCCAAATCAGAGACTAGCGGGGAGCTACGAGCAGTACTTC
. . TRBJ1-2 TRBV27 CASAPPTLRYQQGGNYGYTF TGTGCCAGCGCACCTCCCACCCTTAGATATCAACAGGGAGGGAACTATGGCTACACCTTC
. . TRBJ1-2 TRBV27 CASRSSGRNNYGYTF TGTGCCAGCAGATCTTCTGGCCGTAATAACTATGGCTACACCTTC
TRBD1 . TRBJ1-2 TRBV9 CASSVRDRLNYGYTF TGTGCCAGCAGCGTTAGGGACAGATTAAACTATGGCTACACCTTC
. . TRBJ2-1 TRBV19 CASSIREAQRNEQFF TGTGCCAGTAGTATAAGAGAGGCTCAACGCAATGAGCAGTTCTTC